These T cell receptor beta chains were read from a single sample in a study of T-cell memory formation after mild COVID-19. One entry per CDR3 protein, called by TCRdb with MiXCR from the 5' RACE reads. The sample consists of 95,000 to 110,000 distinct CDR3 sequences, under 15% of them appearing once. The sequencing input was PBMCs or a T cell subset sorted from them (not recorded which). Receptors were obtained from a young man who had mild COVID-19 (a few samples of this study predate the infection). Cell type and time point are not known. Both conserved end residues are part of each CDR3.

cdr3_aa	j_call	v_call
CASSYIRGYEQYF	TRBJ2-7	TRBV4-3
CASSYSWGGSTDTQYF	TRBJ2-3	TRBV6-5
CASSPGYGVWGYTF	TRBJ1-2	TRBV7-2
CASSWYSGANVLTF	TRBJ2-6	TRBV5-1
CASSHRGTEAFF	TRBJ1-1	TRBV6-6
CASSPGTVNQPQHF	TRBJ1-5	TRBV4-2
CSARGNRESQPQHF	TRBJ1-5	TRBV20-1
CAGGLAGGGTQYF	TRBJ2-5	TRBV2
CAISESISEQGASYEQYF	TRBJ2-7	TRBV10-3
CASSQYKSSYNEQFF	TRBJ2-1	TRBV14
CASSVGAGETNEQFF	TRBJ2-1	TRBV27
CASSFMGGELFF	TRBJ2-2	TRBV13
CASSSPGQGVYNEQFF	TRBJ2-1	TRBV7-6
CASSFLGGGTQYF	TRBJ2-5	TRBV12-3/TRBV12-4
CATTPGTTRYNEQFF	TRBJ2-1	TRBV11-2
CASSPRDGFWNQPQHF	TRBJ1-5	TRBV5-5
CASSGALGYNEQFF	TRBJ2-1	TRBV7-9
CASSQGTQTKNEKLFF	TRBJ1-4	TRBV4-2
CAWSAGTAAEQYF	TRBJ2-7	TRBV30
CASSQKASSSTDTQYF	TRBJ2-3	TRBV6-5
CASSDPSGTGGSIQAFF	TRBJ1-1	TRBV7-8
CASSHVRDSWPQHF	TRBJ1-5	TRBV4-1
CASSSIGLVGDTQYF	TRBJ2-3	TRBV7-2
CASSSRDSNYGYTF	TRBJ1-2	TRBV5-1
CASSLGWEQFF	TRBJ2-1	TRBV7-9
CASSSGSGHSNQPQHF	TRBJ1-5	TRBV6-2/TRBV6-3
CSARSRRLAGLETQYF	TRBJ2-5	TRBV20-1
CASSLARHMSSYNEQFF	TRBJ2-1	TRBV7-6
CASSLSYEQFF	TRBJ2-1	TRBV5-1
CASSEPRGTEAFF	TRBJ1-1	TRBV10-2
CSARDSGAGSPLHF	TRBJ1-6	TRBV20-1
CASSQVWPGLSYEQYF	TRBJ2-7	TRBV4-1
CASSLGVLGYTF	TRBJ1-2	TRBV7-9
CASSGGDRYEQYF	TRBJ2-7	TRBV12-3/TRBV12-4
CASSLSVAVSYEQYF	TRBJ2-7	TRBV7-9
CASSQDGGGPPSDEQFF	TRBJ2-1	TRBV4-3
CSVGTATTQYF	TRBJ2-5	TRBV29-1
CASSYSPSGAYNEQFF	TRBJ2-1	TRBV6-5
CASSIVWTGGLVNTEAFF	TRBJ1-1	TRBV19